The 8 T cell receptor beta chains below were found in one sample sequenced in a study of blood T cell repertoires in COVID-19. Clones were read by immunoSEQ multiplex PCR, and TCRdb kept only the in-frame ones, dropping some. The top ten clones hold 3.5% to 4% of a sample with some 340,000 clones, around 84% of them seen once. The specimen was peripheral blood. These receptor sequences come from a woman aged 18-30 years with acute or convalescent COVID-19.

The genes are TRBV28 and TRBJ2-7; TRBD1 matches 7 bases. V lost 4 bases and J lost 0; bases outside the gene matches: 6. Germline values: CDR1 MDHEN, CDR2 SYDVKM. The CDR3 consists of 15 residues. The CDR3: CASSSGQENSYEQYF. Written as DNA, the CDR3 is TGTGCCAGCAGTTCCGGACAGGAAAACTCCTACGAGCAGTACTTC.

The chain joins TRBV12-5 to TRBJ2-3; D possibly corresponds to TRBD2 (7 bases). With 1 base removed from V and 1 base from J, the gap between germline ends came to 12 bases. Germline CDR1 LGHNT, CDR2 FRNRAP. The CDR3 contains 16 residues. This CDR3 is CASGLGSGGGTDTQYF. The CDR3 coding sequence is TGTGCTAGTGGTTTGGGCTCGGGGGGCGGCACAGATACGCAGTATTTT.

V and J are TRBV13 and TRBJ2-3; 9 bases align to TRBD2. Per the germline V gene, CDR1 is PRHDT and CDR2 is FYEKMQ (reference sequence). V was pared by 4 bases and J by 3 bases, with 5 bases of the junction left unmatched. The CDR3 is made up of 15 amino acids. The CDR3 here is CASSSLAGTTDTQYF. The CDR3 bases are TGTGCCAGCAGCTCGCTAGCGGGAACGACAGATACGCAGTATTTT. Full variable domain (outside the CDR3, taken from reference TRBV13 and TRBJ2-3): AAGVIQSPRHLIKEKRETATLKCYPIPRHDTVYWYQQGPGQDPQFLISFYEKMQSDKGSIPDRFSAQQFSDYHSELNMSSLELGDSALYFCASSSLAGTTDTQYFGPGTRLTVL.

The V call is TRBV6-6, the J call TRBJ1-1; the D gene is possibly TRBD1 (6 bases). With 7 bases removed from V and 1 base from J, the gap between germline ends came to 13 bases. CDR3 length: 14 residues. The V gene's germline CDR1 is MNHNY and CDR2 SVGAGI (reference sequence). The CDR3 spells CASKDAGANTEAFF. The CDR3 DNA reads as TGTGCCAGCAAAGACGCGGGGGCGAACACTGAAGCTTTCTTT.

The rearrangement joins TRBV28 to TRBJ2-7; 10 positions agree with TRBD1. J gave up 2 bases and V 7 bases, and 8 bases lay outside the gene matches. Germline values: CDR1 MDHEN, CDR2 SYDVKM. This CDR3 region has 15 residues. CDR3: CASTLSGQGTYEQYF. The CDR3 coding sequence is TGTGCCAGCACCCTTTCGGGACAGGGGACCTACGAGCAGTACTTC.

The gene calls are TRBV4-2 and TRBJ2-5; D gene uncertain. V lost 1 base, J lost 4 bases, and 10 bases lay in between. There are 14 residues in the CDR3. In germline, CDR1 is LGHNA, CDR2 YNFKEQ. The CDR3 nucleotides are TGTGCCAGCAGCCAAGGCTTAGGAGCAGAGACCCAGTACTTC. Residues: CASSQGLGAETQYF.

This rearrangement joins TRBV6-2 or TRBV6-3 to TRBJ2-7; 7 nucleotides line up with TRBD1. This CDR3 contains 15 residues. Per germline, CDR1 MNHEY and CDR2 SVGEGT. J lost 1 base, V lost 2 bases, and 5 bases had no gene match. The chain's CDR3 is CASSYGAGGSYEQYF. CDR3 sequence (DNA): TGTGCCAGCAGTTACGGGGCAGGGGGTTCCTACGAGCAGTACTTC.

This clone was counted a few times. The chain couples TRBV12-5 to TRBJ1-2; TRBD1 aligns across 10 bases. The CDR3 loop spans 16 amino acids. J was trimmed by 8 bases and V by 2 bases; bases with no gene match: 11. Germline lookup yields CDR1 LGHNT and CDR2 FRNRAP. CDR3 in amino acids: CASGLTRDRGIRGYTF. Written as DNA, the CDR3 is TGTGCTAGTGGTTTGACCCGGGACAGGGGAATCAGGGGCTACACCTTC. The full variable domain, in which reference TRBV12-5 and TRBJ1-2 provide the parts outside the CDR3, is DARVTQTPRHKVTEMGQEVTMRCQPILGHNTVFWYRQTMMQGLELLAYFRNRAPLDDSGMPKDRFSAEMPDATLATLKIQPSEPRDSAVYFCASGLTRDRGIRGYTFGSGTRLTVV.